This passage covers 32 T cell receptor beta chains from one sample sequenced in a study of human T cells and chemical hapten exposure. TCRdb re-called the RACE reads with MiXCR, one entry per CDR3 protein. The data show roughly 100,000 distinct CDR3 sequences, around 9% seen once. The time point here: healthy volunteer bleed at 2 weeks. From whole blood left unfractionated, total RNA was extracted. The sequenced sample was whole blood. Source of these receptors: a female donor in good health. Some clones in this sample may be carry-over from other donors' samples.

This clonotype has ten or more counts. This rearrangement joins TRBV7-3 to TRBJ2-1; 7 bases are a match to TRBD2. V was pared by 5 bases and J by 4 bases, with 8 bases of the junction left unmatched. This CDR3 is built from 15 residues. Germline V gives CDR1 SGHTA, CDR2 FQGTGA. Written as DNA, the CDR3 is TGTGCCAGCAGCCGGGGGAGGGCCGGGTACAATGAGCAGTTCTTC. Translation: CASSRGRAGYNEQFF.

This chain uses TRBV11-2 with TRBJ2-1, with 10 bases aligning to TRBD2. Unmatched junction bases numbered 5, after V lost 5 bases and J lost 4 bases. Germline V lookup: CDR1 SGHAT, CDR2 FQNNGV. The CDR3 has 15 amino acids. The CDR3 bases are TGTGCCAGCAGCCCTGGGACTAGCGTTTACAATGAGCAGTTCTTC. Protein sequence: CASSPGTSVYNEQFF.

This clonotype has more than one count but fewer than ten. This chain uses TRBV28 with TRBJ2-3, with 8 bases aligning to TRBD2. The germline V gene encodes CDR1 MDHEN and CDR2 SYDVKM. J gave up 1 base and V 6 bases, and 12 bases lay outside the gene matches. This CDR3 has 17 residues. The CDR3 sequence: CASSLTGVAGRTDTQYF. CDR3 sequence (DNA): TGTGCCAGCAGCCTTACTGGGGTAGCGGGACGCACAGATACGCAGTATTTT. Filled out from reference TRBV28 and TRBJ2-3, the complete variable domain reads DVKVTQSSRYLVKRTGEKVFLECVQDMDHENMFWYRQDPGLGLRLIYFSYDVKMKEKGDIPEGYSVSREKKERFSLILESASTNQTSMYLCASSLTGVAGRTDTQYFGPGTRLTVL.

There are a few counts of this clonotype. This sequence joins TRBV5-1 and TRBJ2-3; maybe TRBD2 (5 bases). CDR1 SGHRS and CDR2 YFSETQ come from the germline V gene. CDR3 length: 16 residues. V was clipped by 2 bases and J by 1 base, with 14 bases between them. The CDR3 nucleotides read TGCGCCAGCAGCTTAAGCGGAACCCATGGCACAGATACGCAGTATTTT. It translates to CASSLSGTHGTDTQYF.

In this sample, this clonotype turned up a few times. This chain joins TRBV20-1 and TRBJ2-6; TRBD2 aligns across 8 bases. Germline V gene data show CDR1 as DFQATT and CDR2 as SNEGSKA (reference sequence). CDR3 size: 19 residues. V lost 3 bases and J lost 0; bases outside the gene matches: 13. As DNA, the CDR3 is TGCAGTGCTAGGGACGACAAGCGGGAGCGCTTCTCTGGGGCCAACGTCCTGACTTTC. Its protein is CSARDDKRERFSGANVLTF.

This clonotype came up a few times. The chain recombines TRBV6-2 or TRBV6-3 with TRBJ1-5; 7 nucleotides match TRBD1. The V gene end was trimmed by 0 bases and the J gene end by 1 base; junction bases not matched to a gene: 6. CDR1 is MNHEY, CDR2 SVGEGT, per germline. The CDR3 length is 17 residues. The CDR3 DNA follows: TGTGCCAGCAGTTACTCCCGGACAGGCTACAGCAATCAGCCCCAGCATTTT. Encoded protein: CASSYSRTGYSNQPQHF.

The rearrangement links TRBV25-1 to TRBJ2-7, with D perhaps TRBD1 (6 bases). Trimming pared 4 bases from V and 3 bases from J, leaving 13 bases between. CDR1 and CDR2 (germline): MGHDK, SYGVNS. The CDR3 is 14 amino acids. CDR3 in amino acids: CASSAPGTIYEQYF. In nucleotides, the CDR3 is TGTGCCAGCAGTGCCCCCGGGACAATCTACGAGCAGTACTTC.

In its sample, this clonotype was seen a few times. The gene calls are TRBV5-1 and TRBJ2-2; D is uncertain. Germline-derived CDR1 and CDR2 are SGHRS and YFSETQ. Trimming took 0 bases from V and 8 from J, leaving 17 bases between them. The CDR3 is made up of 16 amino acids. The CDR3 DNA sequence: TGCGCCAGCAGCTTGGAGGCAGGCTCGGATTCGGGGGAGCTGTTTTTT. Translation gives CASSLEAGSDSGELFF.

The chain joins TRBV30 to TRBJ1-5, with a possible D match to TRBD1 (5 bases). CDR1 is GTSNPN and CDR2 is SVGIG in the germline V gene (reference sequence). The CDR3 has 13 residues. The germline V and J ends were trimmed by 0 bases and 9 bases, with 12 bases remaining between them. CDR3: CAWSVGDSGPQHF. For the CDR3, the DNA is TGTGCCTGGAGTGTAGGGGACTCGGGGCCCCAGCATTTT.

This clonotype was counted between two and nine times. The chain employs TRBV28 and TRBJ1-5; possible D gene TRBD1, 6 bases. From germline, CDR1 is MDHEN and CDR2 SYDVKM. The CDR3 runs to 18 residues. V gave up 3 bases and J gave up 0 bases, with 18 bases separating them. CDR3 bases: TGTGCCAGCAGTTTGTCAGGACAGTCCCTTTATAGCAATCAGCCCCAGCATTTT. Protein sequence: CASSLSGQSLYSNQPQHF.

The rearrangement links TRBV5-6 to TRBJ2-7; D ambiguous. The V end was cut by 0 bases, the J end by 3 bases, with 10 bases between. This CDR3 is built from 14 residues. Per the germline V gene, CDR1 is SGHDT and CDR2 is YYEEEE. The CDR3 loop reads CASSLVGAIYEQYF. The DNA of the CDR3 is TGTGCCAGCAGCTTGGTTGGTGCTATCTACGAGCAGTACTTC.

This chain connects TRBV5-1 to TRBJ1-1; D is possibly TRBD1 (5 bases). CDR3 length equals 13 residues. Trimming removed 0 bases at V and 4 bases at J, with 7 bases between. Germline loops: CDR1 SGHRS, CDR2 YFSETQ. The CDR3, as DNA: TGCGCCAGCAGCTTGGGGGACCGCACTGAAGCTTTCTTT. This encodes CASSLGDRTEAFF.

This clonotype was detected many times. The chain links TRBV4-3 to TRBJ1-2; D is undetermined. The germline gives CDR1 LGHNA, CDR2 YSLEER. V lost 1 base to trimming and J lost 6 bases, with 15 bases between them. The CDR3 has 15 amino acids. CDR3 amino acids: CASSQGRAGLNGYTF. The CDR3 nucleotides read TGCGCCAGCAGCCAAGGGCGAGCTGGGCTAAATGGCTACACCTTC.

This clonotype was observed a few times. This chain connects TRBV30 to TRBJ2-5, with D possibly TRBD1 on 6 matching bases. The CDR3 length is 13 residues. Trimming stripped 0 bases from V and 3 bases from J, with 8 bases between. Germline V gives CDR1 GTSNPN, CDR2 SVGIG (reference sequence). CDR3 DNA sequence: TGTGCCTGGAGTGTAGAGGGGGAAGAGACCCAGTACTTC. This gives the protein CAWSVEGEETQYF.

The J gene is TRBJ2-3, the V gene TRBV7-2; 11 bases fit TRBD2. The ends lost 6 bases at V and 4 bases at J; junction bases unmatched: 3. CDR3 size: 14 residues. CDR1 SGHTA and CDR2 FQGNSA come from the germline V gene. This CDR3 reads CASRPGLAADTQYF. The CDR3 bases are TGTGCCAGCAGGCCGGGACTAGCGGCAGATACGCAGTATTTT.

This rearrangement joins TRBV2 to TRBJ2-6; TRBD2 agrees at 9 bases. The J segment lost 4 bases and the V segment lost 10 bases, leaving 5 bases of the junction unmatched. Germline loops: CDR1 SNHLY, CDR2 FYNNEI. The CDR3 extends over 14 amino acids. CDR3: CATIAGAGANVLTF. DNA of the CDR3: TGTGCCACCATAGCGGGAGCAGGGGCCAACGTCCTGACTTTC.

This clonotype was recorded many times. The chain recombines TRBV5-1 with TRBJ2-3; the match to TRBD2 covers 8 bases. Germline CDR1 reads SGHRS; CDR2 reads YFSETQ. CDR3 length: 15 amino acids. J lost 2 bases, V lost 0 bases, and 2 bases had no gene match. CDR3 residues: CASSLGGRNTDTQYF. The DNA for the CDR3 is TGCGCCAGCAGCTTGGGCGGGAGGAACACAGATACGCAGTATTTT.

This clonotype was picked up many times. The gene calls are TRBV5-1 and TRBJ2-5; TRBD2 is a possible D gene (6 bases). CDR3 length: 15 residues. Germline V gives CDR1 SGHRS, CDR2 YFSETQ. Deletions cut 4 bases from V and 4 bases from J, with 17 bases between. The CDR3 nucleotides are TGCGCCAGCAGCACCTTGGGGGGAGTAGGAGAGACCCAGTACTTC. Its protein product is CASSTLGGVGETQYF.

This clonotype came up a few times. The rearrangement joins TRBV19 to TRBJ1-5; D unclear. Trimming stripped 3 bases from V and 0 bases from J, with 9 bases between. CDR1 LNHDA and CDR2 SQIVND come from the germline V gene (reference sequence). The CDR3 covers 15 residues. The CDR3 bases are TGTGCCAGTAGTATCCCGCGGGTTAGCAATCAGCCCCAGCATTTT. This gives the protein CASSIPRVSNQPQHF.

The V call is TRBV7-9, the J call TRBJ2-5; D is unclear. Looked up from germline, CDR1 is SEHNR and CDR2 is FQNEAQ (reference sequence). The V gene lost 5 bases and the J gene lost 5 bases, with 18 bases spanning the gap. This CDR3 is built from 15 residues. The CDR3 reads CASSPGSADWETQYF. Written as DNA, the CDR3 is TGTGCCAGCAGCCCAGGATCAGCCGACTGGGAGACCCAGTACTTC.

This clonotype was found many times. As DNA, the CDR3 is TGTGCCAGCACGGCTACAACTAATGAAAAACTGTTTTTT. Its translation is CASTATTNEKLFF. This chain connects TRBV6-1 to TRBJ1-4; unclear D gene. CDR1 MNHNS and CDR2 SASEGT come from the germline V gene. This CDR3 is 13 amino acids long. The V gene lost 7 bases and the J gene lost 0 bases, with 6 bases spanning the gap.

V is TRBV12-3 or TRBV12-4 and J is TRBJ2-7, with 9 bases fitting TRBD2. The J segment lost 2 bases and the V segment lost 3 bases, leaving 2 bases of the junction unmatched. This CDR3 contains 14 residues. Here the CDR3 DNA reads TGTGCCAGCAGTTTCAAGCGGGAGGCCTACGAGCAGTACTTC. It codes for CASSFKREAYEQYF.

This clonotype was recorded a few times. The chain combines TRBV3-1 with TRBJ2-1, with TRBD2 matching 8 bases. The CDR3 loop spans 18 amino acids. Per germline, CDR1 LGHDT and CDR2 YNNKEL (reference sequence). The trim removed 0 bases at V and 7 bases at J, leaving 14 bases unmatched. CDR3 residues: CASSQDIGAGGFINEQFF. DNA for the CDR3: TGTGCCAGCAGCCAAGATATTGGGGCGGGAGGCTTTATAAATGAGCAGTTCTTC.

The chain carries TRBV6-1 and TRBJ2-1, with 9 bases fitting TRBD2. This CDR3 has 15 amino acids. CDR1 is MNHNS and CDR2 is SASEGT in the germline V gene. V shed 3 bases, J shed 6 bases, and the junction held 6 bases outside the gene matches. The CDR3 DNA sequence: TGTGCCAGCAGTGAGCGGGAGGGCCATTCCAATGAGCAGTTCTTC. This codes for CASSEREGHSNEQFF.

Many counts were recorded for this clonotype. This chain joins TRBV20-1 and TRBJ1-1; tentatively, D is TRBD1 (5 bases). CDR3 length equals 13 residues. The germline V gene has CDR1 DFQATT and CDR2 SNEGSKA (reference sequence). The V gene lost 1 base and the J gene lost 3 bases, with 9 bases spanning the gap. CDR3 loop: CSARGGADTEAFF. The CDR3 coding sequence is TGCAGTGCTAGAGGAGGGGCAGACACTGAAGCTTTCTTT.

This clonotype was seen repeatedly, ten times or more. The chain employs TRBV20-1 and TRBJ1-1; 8 nucleotides align to TRBD1. CDR1 is DFQATT and CDR2 is SNEGSKA in the germline V gene (reference sequence). This CDR3 spans 16 amino acids. The V and J ends lost 4 bases and 1 base, in that order; junction bases with no gene match: 11. CDR3 protein: CSAKDREDSWNTEAFF. In DNA form, the CDR3 reads TGCAGTGCTAAGGACAGGGAGGACTCCTGGAACACTGAAGCTTTCTTT.

This clonotype occurred many times. This chain joins TRBV20-1 and TRBJ1-5; D remains unclear. The CDR3 runs 14 residues. The germline CDR1 and CDR2 sequences are DFQATT and SNEGSKA (reference sequence). Between the trimmed V and J ends, which lost 6 bases and 0 bases, there was a span of 12 bases. CDR3 bases: TGCAGTGCCCAAGCGTTTGATAGCAATCAGCCCCAGCATTTT. It yields the protein CSAQAFDSNQPQHF.

This chain's CDR3 is CASSTRRELGYEQYF. The CDR3 nucleotides are TGTGCCAGTAGTACACGCAGGGAATTGGGGTACGAGCAGTACTTC. The V and J genes are TRBV19 and TRBJ2-7; D may be TRBD1 (5 bases). Per the germline V gene, CDR1 is LNHDA and CDR2 is SQIVND (reference sequence). The length of the CDR3 is 15 residues. V lost 4 bases and J lost 4, with 17 bases in between.

The J gene is TRBJ2-3, the V gene TRBV5-4; the match to TRBD2 covers 9 bases. The CDR3 runs to 18 residues. The ends lost 0 bases at V and 2 bases at J; junction bases unmatched: 10. The germline V gene encodes CDR1 SGHNT and CDR2 YYREEE (reference sequence). This chain's CDR3 is CASSLEAGGRGYTDTQYF. The DNA of the CDR3 is TGTGCCAGCAGCTTGGAAGCGGGGGGCAGGGGTTACACAGATACGCAGTATTTT.

V usage is TRBV7-2 and J usage is TRBJ1-1; the D is unclear. The CDR3 spans 14 residues. V gave up 0 bases and J gave up 0 bases, with 5 bases separating them. CDR1 SGHTA and CDR2 FQGNSA come from the germline V gene. This CDR3 is CASSLAWMNTEAFF. The CDR3 coding sequence is TGTGCCAGCAGCTTAGCTTGGATGAACACTGAAGCTTTCTTT.

This clonotype has at least ten counts. The chain employs TRBV19 and TRBJ2-1; TRBD2 is a possible D gene (5 bases). CDR3 size: 13 residues. CDR1 is LNHDA and CDR2 is SQIVND in the germline V gene (reference sequence). The ends were cut back, 1 base at V and 10 bases at J, with 11 bases in the middle. The CDR3 spells CASSIGAAGEQFF. The CDR3 DNA follows: TGTGCCAGTAGTATAGGTGCGGCGGGCGAGCAGTTCTTC.

This clonotype was counted many times. This CDR3 is CASSTGLAGAPARNEQFF. DNA for the CDR3: TGCGCCAGCAGCACTGGACTAGCGGGAGCGCCAGCAAGAAATGAGCAGTTCTTC. The chain carries TRBV5-1 and TRBJ2-1; TRBD2 aligns across 13 bases. Germline V CDR1 and CDR2: SGHRS, YFSETQ. The CDR3 runs 18 residues. The V and J ends lost 4 bases and 7 bases, in that order; junction bases with no gene match: 14.